The 7 T cell receptor beta chains below were found in one sample sequenced in a study of CD8+ T cells in alopecia areata. Indicated treatment: oral pan-JAK inhibitor, 5-10 mg twice daily. Following RNA extraction, reverse transcription yielded cDNA that acted as the sequencing template. Only in-frame clones appear in the TCRdb table, and some are missing; sequencing was by immunoSEQ multiplex PCR. The sample includes 150,000 to 200,000 clones, around three fifths of them seen just once. Here the sequenced sample was CD4+ T cells sorted from blood, taken at week 24, from a patient treated with tofacitinib. Receptors were obtained from a human donor with alopecia areata.

This clone was recorded many times. The rearrangement uses TRBV6-1 and TRBJ2-7, with a weak D call TRBD1 (6 bases). Trimming took off 7 bases at V and 4 bases at J, with 11 bases between the two ends. Germline CDR1 and CDR2: MNHNS and SASEGT. The CDR3 has 12 amino acids. The chain's CDR3 is CASKDSRYEQYF. The CDR3 DNA reads TGTGCCAGCAAGGACAGTAGATACGAGCAGTACTTC.

The chain carries TRBV2 and TRBJ1-1; no firm D call. The V end was cut by 3 bases, the J end by 1 base, with 9 bases between. CDR1 is SNHLY and CDR2 is FYNNEI in the germline V gene. This CDR3 is 14 amino acids long. The CDR3 region is CASSDIRTNTEAFF. The CDR3 DNA is TGTGCCAGCAGTGACATAAGGACGAACACTGAAGCTTTCTTT.

This clone was found a few times. The chain has TRBV5-4 and TRBJ1-2, with TRBD1 matching 8 bases. V shed 0 bases, J shed 5 bases, and the junction held 9 bases outside the gene matches. This CDR3 comprises 16 residues. Germline CDR1 and CDR2: SGHNT and YYREEE (reference sequence). This chain's CDR3 is CASSLASGQGVYGYTF. The DNA of the CDR3 is TGTGCCAGCAGCTTGGCTTCCGGACAGGGAGTTTATGGCTACACCTTC.

J is TRBJ2-7 and V is TRBV19, with 12 bases aligning to TRBD2. The CDR3 runs 16 residues. From germline, CDR1 is LNHDA and CDR2 SQIVND (reference sequence). J was trimmed by 1 base and V by 5 bases; bases with no gene match: 6. CDR3 sequence reads: CASSPRTSGASYEQYF. CDR3 coding DNA: TGTGCCAGTAGTCCCCGGACTAGCGGGGCGTCCTACGAGCAGTACTTC.

The V gene is TRBV4-3, the J gene TRBJ1-1; the D is unclear. This CDR3 is built from 13 residues. V was pared by 2 bases and J by 0 bases, with 4 bases between. CDR1 LGHNA and CDR2 YSLEER come from the germline V gene. This CDR3 reads CASSQILNTEAFF. The CDR3 region has the DNA TGCGCCAGCAGCCAAATACTGAACACTGAAGCTTTCTTT.

The J gene is TRBJ2-7, the V gene TRBV29-1, with 12 bases aligning to TRBD2. Germline lookup yields CDR1 SQVTM and CDR2 ANQGSEA. V was pared by 4 bases and J by 4 bases, with 8 bases of the junction left unmatched. CDR3 length: 15 residues. This CDR3 is CSVASGGGLQYEQYF. CDR3 nucleotide sequence: TGCAGCGTTGCTAGCGGGGGGGGCTTACAGTACGAGCAGTACTTC.

This chain joins TRBV7-2 and TRBJ2-3, with D possibly matching TRBD2 (5 bases). The germline CDR1 and CDR2 sequences are SGHTA and FQGNSA. The germline V and J ends were trimmed by 0 bases and 5 bases, with 12 bases remaining between them. This CDR3 contains 15 residues. The CDR3: CASSLAMEVGDTQYF. The CDR3 DNA reads as TGTGCCAGCAGCTTAGCGATGGAGGTGGGAGATACGCAGTATTTT.